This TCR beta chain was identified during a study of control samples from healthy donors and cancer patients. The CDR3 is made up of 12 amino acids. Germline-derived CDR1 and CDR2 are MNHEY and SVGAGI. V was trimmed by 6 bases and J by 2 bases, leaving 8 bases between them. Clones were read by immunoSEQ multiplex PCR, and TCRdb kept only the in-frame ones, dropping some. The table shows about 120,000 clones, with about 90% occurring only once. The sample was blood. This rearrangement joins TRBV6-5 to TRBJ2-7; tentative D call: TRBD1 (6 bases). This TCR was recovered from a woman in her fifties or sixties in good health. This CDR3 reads CASRTGPYEQYF. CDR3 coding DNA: TGTGCCAGCAGGACAGGCCCCTACGAGCAGTACTTC.